These 18 T cell receptor beta chains were all obtained from the same sample, sequenced in a study of Ad26.COV2.S vaccination and SARS-CoV-2 variants. Noted treatment: 19 received Ad26.COV2.S at low or high dose, single or two shots; about 5 received placebo; per-sample allocation not given. Sampling happened 63 days after the first vaccine or placebo injection. Sequencing was performed with immunoSEQ multiplex PCR; in TCRdb, only in-frame clones are kept and a portion is missing. The data contain 350,000 to 450,000 clones, roughly 91% of them singletons. The sequences come from peripheral blood, collected in a trial of Ad26.COV2.S vaccine versus placebo. Receptors originate from a person aged 18-65 years who received the Ad26.COV2.S COVID-19 vaccine or a placebo.

The chain has TRBV5-6 and TRBJ1-2, with no clear D. This CDR3 is built from 13 residues. Trimming took 2 bases from V and 2 from J, leaving 7 bases between them. Per germline, CDR1 SGHDT and CDR2 YYEEEE. The CDR3 DNA follows: TGTGCCAGCAGCTTCGGCCAGAACTATGGCTACACCTTC. Its protein product is CASSFGQNYGYTF.

The chain has TRBV6-5 and TRBJ2-1; TRBD1 is a possible D gene (7 bases). CDR1 MNHEY and CDR2 SVGAGI come from the germline V gene. The CDR3 is made up of 14 amino acids. The ends were cut back, 2 bases at V and 9 bases at J, with 14 bases in the middle. CDR3 in DNA: TGTGCCAGCAGTTACCTGCAGGGGGGTAGTGAGCAGTTCTTC. Amino acid sequence: CASSYLQGGSEQFF.

V is TRBV18 and J is TRBJ1-1; D remains ambiguous. V was cut by 0 bases and J by 0 bases, with 8 bases left in between. Germline-derived CDR1 and CDR2 are KGHSH and LQKENI. This CDR3 has 15 amino acids. As DNA, the CDR3 is TGTGCCAGCTCACCACCGGGGTACATGAACACTGAAGCTTTCTTT. Translating gives CASSPPGYMNTEAFF.

The chain links TRBV7-9 to TRBJ1-2, with D unclear. The ends were cut back, 1 base at V and 7 bases at J, with 13 bases in the middle. This CDR3 is 14 amino acids long. The germline CDR1 and CDR2 sequences are SEHNR and FQNEAQ (reference sequence). CDR3 residues: CASSLERGPRGYTF. CDR3 nucleotides: TGTGCCAGCAGCTTAGAGAGAGGGCCGCGTGGCTACACCTTC.

V gene TRBV25-1 combines with J gene TRBJ1-6; D gene ambiguous. Per germline, CDR1 MGHDK and CDR2 SYGVNS. V lost 6 bases, J lost 9 bases, and 18 bases lay in between. The CDR3 spans 15 residues. CDR3 DNA sequence: TGTGCCAGCAGCCTACAGCCTCCTGGGTCTTCACCCCTCCACTTT. Amino acid sequence: CASSLQPPGSSPLHF.

The table lists this clone with a few counts. The chain recombines TRBV9 with TRBJ2-5, with TRBD2 matching over 10 bases. V lost 1 base to trimming and J lost 4 bases; unmatched junction nucleotides: 4. Germline CDR1 is SGDLS and CDR2 is YYNGEE. CDR3 length equals 15 residues. CDR3 in DNA: TGTGCCAGCAGCGTATCTAGCGGGGGCCGAGAGACCCAGTACTTC. It is translated as CASSVSSGGRETQYF.

This rearrangement joins TRBV29-1 to TRBJ1-1; 8 positions agree with TRBD1. With 7 bases clipped from V and 4 bases from J, the junction kept 2 bases outside the gene matches. The CDR3 totals 11 residues. Germline V gives CDR1 SQVTM, CDR2 ANQGSEA. CDR3: CSGQGTTEAFF. CDR3 sequence (DNA): TGCAGCGGACAGGGGACCACTGAAGCTTTCTTT.

This chain links TRBV5-8 with TRBJ1-3; D not resolved. The CDR3 extends over 16 amino acids. Trimming pared 0 bases from V and 0 bases from J, leaving 10 bases between. The germline V gene encodes CDR1 SGHTS and CDR2 YDEGEE. The DNA of the CDR3 is TGTGCCAGCAGCTTGGGAGACTCATCCTCTGGAAACACCATATATTTT. This sequence encodes CASSLGDSSSGNTIYF.

J is TRBJ1-3 and V is TRBV5-1; D is undetermined. This CDR3 contains 18 residues. The ends were cut back, 3 bases at V and 0 bases at J, with 19 bases in the middle. From germline, CDR1 is SGHRS and CDR2 YFSETQ. The CDR3 here is CASSYRLPGSLSGNTIYF. The CDR3 region has the DNA TGCGCCAGCAGCTACCGGCTACCCGGGAGTCTCTCTGGAAACACCATATATTTT.

The chain joins TRBV30 to TRBJ1-3, with D unresolved. The germline V gene has CDR1 GTSNPN and CDR2 SVGIG (reference sequence). This CDR3 has 15 amino acids. V lost 1 base, J lost 8 bases, and 18 bases lay in between. The CDR3 here is CAWSDFTTLRDTIYF. The CDR3 coding sequence is TGTGCCTGGAGTGACTTTACTACTCTGAGGGACACCATATATTTT.

CDR3 amino acids: CASSYPQGANEQFF. The CDR3, as DNA: TGTGCCAGCAGTTACCCGCAGGGGGCGAATGAGCAGTTCTTC. The gene calls are TRBV6-6 and TRBJ2-1, with TRBD1 matching 8 bases. CDR3 size: 14 residues. Losses at the gene ends were 2 bases for V and 7 bases for J; bases not matched to a gene: 4. Germline V lookup: CDR1 MNHNY, CDR2 SVGAGI (reference sequence).

The rearrangement uses TRBV28 and TRBJ1-5; TRBD1 matches at 8 bases. This CDR3 has 14 amino acids. Germline CDR1 and CDR2: MDHEN and SYDVKM. Trimming took 6 bases from V and 3 from J; bases not matched to a gene: 4. The CDR3 sequence is CASSLGQVNQPQHF. CDR3 nucleotides: TGTGCCAGCAGCCTGGGACAGGTCAATCAGCCCCAGCATTTT.

V usage is TRBV18 and J usage is TRBJ1-4, with D unclear. The CDR3 spans 15 residues. Germline V gene lookup returns CDR1 KGHSH and CDR2 LQKENI. Deletions cut 3 bases from V and 0 bases from J, with 8 bases between. CDR3 nucleotide sequence: TGTGCCAGCTCACCCGGGAGGGCAACTAATGAAAAACTGTTTTTT. Protein: CASSPGRATNEKLFF.

This clone was observed once. This chain joins TRBV5-6 and TRBJ2-1, with D unclear. V was clipped by 1 base and J by 3 bases, with 14 bases between them. CDR3 length: 16 amino acids. The germline CDR1 and CDR2 sequences are SGHDT and YYEEEE. Written as DNA, the CDR3 is TGTGCCAGCAGCTTGAAAGGGTTTGAGGACTACAATGAGCAGTTCTTC. Amino acid sequence: CASSLKGFEDYNEQFF.

The J gene is TRBJ2-1, the V gene TRBV30; 9 bases fit TRBD1. The CDR3 spans 11 residues. From germline, CDR1 is GTSNPN and CDR2 SVGIG (reference sequence). J was trimmed by 15 bases and V by 1 base; bases with no gene match: 4. CDR3 in amino acids: CAWSAGTGRFF. The CDR3 region has the DNA TGTGCCTGGAGTGCCGGGACAGGGCGGTTCTTC.

The chain has TRBV15 and TRBJ2-3; D not certain. Germline values: CDR1 LNHNV, CDR2 YYDKDF (reference sequence). V lost 0 bases, J lost 5 bases, and 6 bases lay in between. The CDR3 totals 13 residues. The CDR3 DNA follows: TGTGCCACCAGCAGAGATGGGGTAGATACGCAGTATTTT. Amino acids: CATSRDGVDTQYF.

This rearrangement joins TRBV19 to TRBJ1-4; unclear D gene. The V and J ends lost 6 bases and 4 bases respectively, with 18 bases between them. Germline CDR1 reads LNHDA; CDR2 reads SQIVND (reference sequence). This CDR3 has 16 amino acids. The CDR3 spells CASSSPRWRINEKLFF. The CDR3 DNA follows: TGTGCCAGTAGCAGCCCACGTTGGAGGATTAATGAAAAACTGTTTTTT.

This rearrangement joins TRBV23-1 to TRBJ2-1; the D gene is possibly TRBD1 (6 bases). TRBV23-1 is an ORF, with its function uncertain. The CDR3 sequence is 10 residues long. Trimming pared 8 bases from V and 15 bases from J, leaving 14 bases between. The CDR3 DNA is TGCGCCAGCTACTCAGGGGAGTGGTTCTTC. Its protein is CASYSGEWFF.